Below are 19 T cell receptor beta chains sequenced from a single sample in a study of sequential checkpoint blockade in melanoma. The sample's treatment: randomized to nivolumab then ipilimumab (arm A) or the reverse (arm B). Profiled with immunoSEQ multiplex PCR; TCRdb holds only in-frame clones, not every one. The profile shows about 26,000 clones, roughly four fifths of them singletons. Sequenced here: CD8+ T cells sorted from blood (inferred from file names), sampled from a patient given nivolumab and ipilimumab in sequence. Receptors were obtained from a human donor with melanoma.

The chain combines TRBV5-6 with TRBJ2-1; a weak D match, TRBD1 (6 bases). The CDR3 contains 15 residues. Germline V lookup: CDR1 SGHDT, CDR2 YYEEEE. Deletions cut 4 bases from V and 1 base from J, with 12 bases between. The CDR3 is CASSADSVSYNEQFF. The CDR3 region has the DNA TGTGCCAGCAGCGCGGACAGTGTATCCTACAATGAGCAGTTCTTC. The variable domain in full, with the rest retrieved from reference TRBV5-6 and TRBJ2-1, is DAGVTQSPTHLIKTRGQQVTLRCSPKSGHDTVSWYQQALGQGPQFIFQYYEEEERQRGNFPDRFSGHQFPNYSSELNVNALLLGDSALYLCASSADSVSYNEQFFGPGTRLTVL.

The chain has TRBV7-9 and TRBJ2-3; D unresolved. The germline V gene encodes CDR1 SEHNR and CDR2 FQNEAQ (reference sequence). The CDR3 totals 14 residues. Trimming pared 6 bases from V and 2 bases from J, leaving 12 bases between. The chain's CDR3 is CASRPIEHTDTQYF. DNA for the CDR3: TGTGCCAGCAGGCCCATTGAGCACACAGATACGCAGTATTTT.

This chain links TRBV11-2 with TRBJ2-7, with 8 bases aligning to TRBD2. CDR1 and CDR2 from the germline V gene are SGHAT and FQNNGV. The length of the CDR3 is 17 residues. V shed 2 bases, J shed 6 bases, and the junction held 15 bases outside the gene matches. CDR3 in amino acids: CASSLLSGGSFLGEQYF. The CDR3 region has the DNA TGTGCCAGCAGCTTATTGAGCGGGGGCTCCTTCCTCGGCGAGCAGTACTTC.

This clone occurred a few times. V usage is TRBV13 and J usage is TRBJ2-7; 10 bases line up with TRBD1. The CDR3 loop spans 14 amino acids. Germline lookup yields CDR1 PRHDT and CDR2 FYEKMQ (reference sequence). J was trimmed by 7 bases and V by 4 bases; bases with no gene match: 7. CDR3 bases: TGTGCCAGCAGCTCCTTGGACAGGGGGAAGGAGCAGTACTTC. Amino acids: CASSSLDRGKEQYF.

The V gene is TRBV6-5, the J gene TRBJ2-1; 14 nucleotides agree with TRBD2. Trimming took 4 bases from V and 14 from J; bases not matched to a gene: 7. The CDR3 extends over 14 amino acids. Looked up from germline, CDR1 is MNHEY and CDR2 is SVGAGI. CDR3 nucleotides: TGTGCCAGCAGTTCCGGGACTAGCGGGAGCGGTGAGTTCTTC. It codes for CASSSGTSGSGEFF.

The CDR3 coding sequence is TGCGCCAGCAGCCGTACGTCGGGGAGCACTGAAGCTTTCTTT. Translated, it gives CASSRTSGSTEAFF. The V and J genes are TRBV4-3 and TRBJ1-1; unclear D gene. V gave up 4 bases and J gave up 4 bases, with 13 bases separating them. CDR3 length: 14 residues. Germline V gene sequence: CDR1 LGHNA, CDR2 YSLEER.

The CDR3 reads CASSSRGTHNEQFF. The CDR3 DNA reads as TGTGCCAGCAGCTCTCGTGGGACTCACAATGAGCAGTTCTTC. V usage is TRBV7-8 and J usage is TRBJ2-1, with D possibly TRBD2 on 6 matching bases. The CDR3 runs to 14 residues. The V gene lost 4 bases and the J gene lost 5 bases, with 12 bases spanning the gap. Looked up from germline, CDR1 is SGHVS and CDR2 is FQNEAQ. Based on the CDR3 plus reference TRBV7-8 and TRBJ2-1, the full variable domain is GAGVSQSPRYKVAKRGQDVALRCDPISGHVSLFWYQQALGQGPEFLTYFQNEAQLDKSGLPSDRFFAERPEGSVSTLKIQRTQQEDSAVYLCASSSRGTHNEQFFGPGTRLTVL.

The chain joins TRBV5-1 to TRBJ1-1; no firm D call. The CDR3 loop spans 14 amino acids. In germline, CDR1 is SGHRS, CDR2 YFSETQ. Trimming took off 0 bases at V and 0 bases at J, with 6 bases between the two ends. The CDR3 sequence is CASSLDDMNTEAFF. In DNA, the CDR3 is TGCGCCAGCAGCTTGGACGACATGAACACTGAAGCTTTCTTT. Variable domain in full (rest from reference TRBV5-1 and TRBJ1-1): KAGVTQTPRYLIKTRGQQVTLSCSPISGHRSVSWYQQTPGQGLQFLFEYFSETQRNKGNFPGRFSGRQFSNSRSEMNVSTLELGDSALYLCASSLDDMNTEAFFGQGTRLTVV.

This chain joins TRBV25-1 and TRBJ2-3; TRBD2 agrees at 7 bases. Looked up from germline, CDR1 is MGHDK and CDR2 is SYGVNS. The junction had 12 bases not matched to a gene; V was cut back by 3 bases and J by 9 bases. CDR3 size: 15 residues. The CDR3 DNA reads TGTGCCAGCAGTGACCCGGATTTTGGGGGGGGAACGCAGTATTTT. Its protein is CASSDPDFGGGTQYF.

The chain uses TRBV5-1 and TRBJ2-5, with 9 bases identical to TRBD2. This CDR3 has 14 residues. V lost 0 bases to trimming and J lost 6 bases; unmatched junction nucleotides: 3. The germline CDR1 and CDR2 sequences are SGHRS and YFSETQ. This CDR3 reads CASSLVAGEKTQYF. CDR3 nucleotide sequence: TGCGCCAGCAGCTTGGTAGCGGGAGAAAAGACCCAGTACTTC. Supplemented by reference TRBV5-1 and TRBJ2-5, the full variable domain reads KAGVTQTPRYLIKTRGQQVTLSCSPISGHRSVSWYQQTPGQGLQFLFEYFSETQRNKGNFPGRFSGRQFSNSRSEMNVSTLELGDSALYLCASSLVAGEKTQYFGPGTRLLVL.

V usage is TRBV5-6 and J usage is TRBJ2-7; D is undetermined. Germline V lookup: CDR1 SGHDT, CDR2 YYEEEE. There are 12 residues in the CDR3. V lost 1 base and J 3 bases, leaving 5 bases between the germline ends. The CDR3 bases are TGTGCCAGCAGCTTGTACAGCTACGAGCAGTACTTC. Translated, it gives CASSLYSYEQYF.

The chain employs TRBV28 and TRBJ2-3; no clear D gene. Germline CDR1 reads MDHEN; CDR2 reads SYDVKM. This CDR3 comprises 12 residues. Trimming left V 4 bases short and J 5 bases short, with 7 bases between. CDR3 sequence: CASSSHRDTQYF. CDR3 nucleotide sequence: TGTGCCAGCAGTTCCCATAGAGATACGCAGTATTTT.

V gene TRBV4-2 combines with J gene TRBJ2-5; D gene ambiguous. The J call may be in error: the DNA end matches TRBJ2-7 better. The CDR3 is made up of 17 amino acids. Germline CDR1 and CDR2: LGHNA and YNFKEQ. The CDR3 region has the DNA TGTGCCAGCAGCCAAGAAGGTGAGGCGGCGAGCTCCTACGAGCAGTACTTC. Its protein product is CASSQEGEAASSYEQYF.

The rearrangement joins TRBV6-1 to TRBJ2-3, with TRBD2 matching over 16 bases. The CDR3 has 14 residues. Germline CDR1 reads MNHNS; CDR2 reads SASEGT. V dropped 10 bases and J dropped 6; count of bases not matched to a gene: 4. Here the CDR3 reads CAKGTSGGVDTQYF. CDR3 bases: TGTGCCAAAGGGACTAGCGGGGGGGTGGATACGCAGTATTTT.

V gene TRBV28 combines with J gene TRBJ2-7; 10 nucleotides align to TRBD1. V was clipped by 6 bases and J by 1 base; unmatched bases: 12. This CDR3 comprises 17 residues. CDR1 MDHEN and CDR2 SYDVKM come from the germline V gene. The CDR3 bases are TGTGCCAGCAGCCACCTATCACCGGGACAGGGGTCCTACGAGCAGTACTTC. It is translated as CASSHLSPGQGSYEQYF.

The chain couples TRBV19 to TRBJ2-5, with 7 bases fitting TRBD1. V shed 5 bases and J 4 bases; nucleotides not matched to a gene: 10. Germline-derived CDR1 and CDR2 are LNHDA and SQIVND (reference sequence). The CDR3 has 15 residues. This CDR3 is CASSAVTGWGETQYF. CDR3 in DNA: TGTGCCAGTAGTGCAGTGACAGGGTGGGGAGAGACCCAGTACTTC.

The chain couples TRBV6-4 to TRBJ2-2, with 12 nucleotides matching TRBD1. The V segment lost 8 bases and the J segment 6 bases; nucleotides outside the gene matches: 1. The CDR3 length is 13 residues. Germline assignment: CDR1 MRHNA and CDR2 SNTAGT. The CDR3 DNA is TGTGCCAGCGGGACAGGGGGCTCCGGGGAGCTGTTTTTT. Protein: CASGTGGSGELFF.

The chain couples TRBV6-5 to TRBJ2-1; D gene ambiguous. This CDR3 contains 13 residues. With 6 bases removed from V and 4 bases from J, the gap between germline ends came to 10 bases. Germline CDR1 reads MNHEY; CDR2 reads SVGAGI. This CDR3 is CASSLSGYNEQFF. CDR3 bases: TGTGCCAGCAGCCTTTCGGGTTACAATGAGCAGTTCTTC.

CDR3 sequence reads: CASSLGLAGGHGELFF. As DNA, the CDR3 is TGCGCCAGCAGCTTGGGACTAGCGGGGGGCCACGGGGAGCTGTTTTTT. This rearrangement joins TRBV5-1 to TRBJ2-2; TRBD2 matches at 13 bases. The V and J ends lost 0 bases and 7 bases, in that order; junction bases with no gene match: 3. CDR1 and CDR2 (germline): SGHRS, YFSETQ. The CDR3 spans 16 residues.